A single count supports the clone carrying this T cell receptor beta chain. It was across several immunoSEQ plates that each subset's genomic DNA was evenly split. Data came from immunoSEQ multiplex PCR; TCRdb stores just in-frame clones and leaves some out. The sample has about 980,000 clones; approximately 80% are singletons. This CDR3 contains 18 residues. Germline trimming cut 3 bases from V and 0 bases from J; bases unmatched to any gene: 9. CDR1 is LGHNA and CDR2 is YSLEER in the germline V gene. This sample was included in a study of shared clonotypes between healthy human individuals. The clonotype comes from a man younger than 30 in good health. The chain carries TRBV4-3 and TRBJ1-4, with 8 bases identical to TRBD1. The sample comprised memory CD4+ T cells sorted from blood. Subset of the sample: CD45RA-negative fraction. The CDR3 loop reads CASSQPGTGLSTNEKLFF. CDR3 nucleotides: TGCGCCAGCAGCCAGCCCGGGACAGGTCTATCAACTAATGAAAAACTGTTTTTT.